The TCR beta chain under discussion was sequenced for a study of CD8 T cells in ankylosing spondylitis. A single record per CDR3 protein comes from TCRdb applying MiXCR to the 5' RACE reads. The repertoire consists of over 130,000 distinct CDR3 sequences, with approximately 44% occurring once and the leading ten covering around 15%. The CDR3 is made up of 16 amino acids. The germline gives CDR1 SNHLY, CDR2 FYNNEI. Trimming shortened V by 2 bases and J by 8 bases, and 18 bases separated the two germline ends. This receptor was taken from a male donor with ankylosing spondylitis. Sequenced sample: synovial fluid, either unsorted or a sorted T cell fraction (not recorded which). This chain uses TRBV2 with TRBJ1-4; D may be TRBD1 (5 bases). Here the CDR3 reads CASSEPPEGRGEKLFF. For the CDR3, the DNA is TGTGCCAGCAGTGAACCGCCGGAGGGGCGCGGCGAAAAACTGTTTTTT.